The 5 T cell receptor beta chains below come from one sample, sequenced in a study of blood T cell repertoires in COVID-19. The repertoire was sequenced with immunoSEQ multiplex PCR; TCRdb's copy has only in-frame clones and lacks some. The table lists about 240,000 clones, around 86% of them singletons, with approximately 3.5% in the top ten. The sample was PBMCs or T cells enriched from blood (not recorded which). The source of these receptors is a woman between 40 and 50 years old with acute COVID-19.

The V gene is TRBV7-8, the J gene TRBJ2-7; TRBD2 matches at 7 bases. From germline, CDR1 is SGHVS and CDR2 FQNEAQ. The CDR3 has 15 amino acids. V trimming: 2 bases; J trimming: 4 bases; junction bases outside the gene matches: 8. CDR3 sequence reads: CASSLYAGEGYEQYF. The CDR3 coding sequence is TGTGCCAGCAGCTTATACGCGGGAGAAGGATACGAGCAGTACTTC.

This clone was seen just once. The V and J genes are TRBV6-5 and TRBJ1-1; maybe TRBD1 (5 bases). Trimming removed 7 bases at V and 6 bases at J, with 18 bases between. This CDR3 comprises 14 residues. In germline, CDR1 is MNHEY, CDR2 SVGAGI. CDR3 region: CASTGSGGFAEAFF. In DNA form, the CDR3 reads TGTGCCAGCACCGGCTCGGGGGGTTTCGCTGAAGCTTTCTTT.

This chain joins TRBV7-9 and TRBJ1-5, with 9 bases identical to TRBD1. This CDR3 is 13 amino acids long. V lost 3 bases to trimming and J lost 6 bases; unmatched junction nucleotides: 0. Germline V gene sequence: CDR1 SEHNR, CDR2 FQNEAQ (reference sequence). The chain's CDR3 is CASSLTGGQPQHF. In nucleotides, the CDR3 is TGTGCCAGCAGCTTGACAGGGGGTCAGCCCCAGCATTTT. The whole variable domain, remainder taken from reference TRBV7-9 and TRBJ1-5, is DTGVSQNPRHKITKRGQNVTFRCDPISEHNRLYWYRQTLGQGPEFLTYFQNEAQLEKSRLLSDRFSAERPKGSFSTLEIQRTEQGDSAMYLCASSLTGGQPQHFGDGTRLSIL.

The chain links TRBV6-5 to TRBJ1-1; the match to TRBD1 covers 8 bases. This CDR3 comprises 15 residues. V lost 0 bases to trimming and J lost 5 bases; unmatched junction nucleotides: 5. Germline V gives CDR1 MNHEY, CDR2 SVGAGI. CDR3 amino acids: CASSYSRGRGTEAFF. CDR3 nucleotide sequence: TGTGCCAGCAGTTACTCCAGGGGGCGAGGGACTGAAGCTTTCTTT.

This clone occurred once. V and J are TRBV19 and TRBJ2-1, with D possibly matching TRBD1 (7 bases). Germline CDR1 is LNHDA and CDR2 is SQIVND (reference sequence). The CDR3 is 12 amino acids. Deletions cut 4 bases from V and 12 bases from J, with 13 bases between. The CDR3, as DNA: TGTGCCAGTAGTACGCGGCAGGGGGGGCAGTTCTTC. Encoded protein: CASSTRQGGQFF.